These 17 T cell receptor beta chains originate from one sample sequenced in a study of cytomegalovirus exposure and HLA in healthy donors. Vbeta (60) and Jbeta (13) primers were used in the PCR. TCRdb keeps only in-frame clones here, not all; method: immunoSEQ multiplex PCR. The sample carries 170,000 or so clones, around 77% recorded once. The source material was PBMCs. The receptors originated from a man aged 55 to 70 in good health and CMV-seronegative.

The chain recombines TRBV7-8 with TRBJ2-1; tentative D call: TRBD2 (5 bases). Trimming left V 5 bases short and J 8 bases short, with 13 bases between. This CDR3 region has 13 residues. Germline V lookup: CDR1 SGHVS, CDR2 FQNEAQ. CDR3 sequence (DNA): TGTGCCAGCAGCATCGGACCAGCGGATGAGCAGTTCTTC. Translation gives CASSIGPADEQFF.

V is TRBV6-1 and J is TRBJ1-4; no reliable D call. This CDR3 is 14 amino acids long. V was clipped by 9 bases and J by 5 bases, with 16 bases between them. From germline, CDR1 is MNHNS and CDR2 SASEGT. CDR3 nucleotide sequence: TGTGCCAGTCTCGGGTCCGCAGAGAATGAAAAACTGTTTTTT. Protein: CASLGSAENEKLFF.

This chain uses TRBV10-3 with TRBJ2-3, with a tentative D call TRBD1 (6 bases). The CDR3 is made up of 14 amino acids. V dropped 6 bases and J dropped 3 bases, with 13 bases sitting between them. CDR1 is ENHRY, CDR2 SYGVKD, per germline. The CDR3 reads CAISRDTGTDTQYF. DNA for the CDR3: TGTGCCATCAGCCGGGACACAGGGACAGATACGCAGTATTTT.

In this sample, this clone turned up once. The identical CDR3 is also encoded by other nucleotide sequences in the sample. The chain has TRBV27 and TRBJ1-1; D is uncertain. V was trimmed by 0 bases and J by 0 bases, leaving 5 bases between them. The CDR3 extends over 14 amino acids. Germline assignment: CDR1 MNHEY and CDR2 SMNVEV (reference sequence). For the CDR3, the DNA is TGTGCCAGCAGTTTATCCGGGGTGAACACTGAAGCTTTCTTT. Translation: CASSLSGVNTEAFF.

The V call is TRBV6-5, the J call TRBJ2-1, with 8 bases that match TRBD2. The CDR3 covers 14 residues. In germline, CDR1 is MNHEY, CDR2 SVGAGI. With V trimmed by 6 bases and J by 9 bases, 10 bases remained unmatched. DNA for the CDR3: TGTGCCAGCAGCCCACCGGGGGGGCGGGGTGAGCAGTTCTTC. Its protein product is CASSPPGGRGEQFF.

This clone was found a few times. The rearrangement uses TRBV6-1 and TRBJ1-1; no clear D. V was trimmed by 0 bases and J by 8 bases, leaving 16 bases between them. The CDR3 covers 15 residues. Per the germline V gene, CDR1 is MNHNS and CDR2 is SASEGT. The CDR3: CASSEAAPGMYEAFF. CDR3 DNA: TGTGCCAGCAGTGAAGCTGCCCCGGGTATGTACGAAGCTTTCTTT.

This chain links TRBV19 with TRBJ1-1; 9 positions agree with TRBD1. Losses at the gene ends were 6 bases for V and 4 bases for J; bases not matched to a gene: 9. The CDR3 covers 15 residues. Germline CDR1 LNHDA, CDR2 SQIVND (reference sequence). In DNA, the CDR3 is TGTGCCAGTAGCCTCTCGACAGGGGGGGCCACTGAAGCTTTCTTT. This encodes CASSLSTGGATEAFF.

The chain couples TRBV5-1 to TRBJ2-6, with 11 positions matching TRBD1. CDR1 is SGHRS and CDR2 is YFSETQ in the germline V gene. V lost 4 bases and J lost 2; bases outside the gene matches: 5. The CDR3 contains 17 residues. Here the CDR3 DNA reads TGCGCCAGCAGCAAAGGACAGGGGGCTGCTGGGGCCAACGTCCTGACTTTC. Protein: CASSKGQGAAGANVLTF.

This chain uses TRBV19 with TRBJ2-7, with 13 bases fitting TRBD2. Germline trimming cut 5 bases from V and 2 bases from J; bases unmatched to any gene: 6. The CDR3 sequence is 16 residues long. The germline V gene has CDR1 LNHDA and CDR2 SQIVND (reference sequence). This CDR3 is CASSLRTSGGPYEQYF. The CDR3 coding sequence is TGTGCCAGTAGTCTCCGGACTAGCGGGGGCCCCTACGAGCAGTACTTC.

The V call is TRBV5-1, the J call TRBJ2-7, with 10 bases aligning to TRBD2. Germline V gene lookup returns CDR1 SGHRS and CDR2 YFSETQ. Unmatched junction bases numbered 3, after V lost 4 bases and J lost 2 bases. CDR3 size: 14 residues. CDR3 sequence (DNA): TGCGCCAGCAGCCCTCTAGCGGGAGCCTACGAGCAGTACTTC. This codes for CASSPLAGAYEQYF. Full variable domain (outside the CDR3, taken from reference TRBV5-1 and TRBJ2-7): KAGVTQTPRYLIKTRGQQVTLSCSPISGHRSVSWYQQTPGQGLQFLFEYFSETQRNKGNFPGRFSGRQFSNSRSEMNVSTLELGDSALYLCASSPLAGAYEQYFGPGTRLTVT.

The rearrangement joins TRBV19 to TRBJ2-5, with a tentative D call TRBD1 (5 bases). Trimming cost V 5 bases and J 1 base, with 8 bases left between them. This CDR3 comprises 13 residues. Germline V gene data show CDR1 as LNHDA and CDR2 as SQIVND (reference sequence). DNA of the CDR3: TGTGCCAGTAGTCAGGGTGCCCAAGAGACCCAGTACTTC. It is translated as CASSQGAQETQYF. The full variable domain, its missing parts supplied by reference TRBV19 and TRBJ2-5, is DGGITQSPKYLFRKEGQNVTLSCEQNLNHDAMYWYRQDPGQGLRLIYYSQIVNDFQKGDIAEGYSVSREKKESFPLTVTSAQKNPTAFYLCASSQGAQETQYFGPGTRLLVL.

This chain's CDR3 is CASIEYEQYF. In DNA, the CDR3 is TGCGCCAGCATAGAGTACGAGCAGTACTTC. The rearrangement joins TRBV23-1 to TRBJ2-7; D ambiguous. TRBV23-1 is an ORF, with its function uncertain. V was cut by 7 bases and J by 4 bases, with 5 bases left in between. The CDR3 consists of 10 residues.

The chain links TRBV5-1 to TRBJ2-3; possible D gene TRBD1, 5 bases. This CDR3 spans 13 amino acids. The germline CDR1 and CDR2 sequences are SGHRS and YFSETQ. With 0 bases removed from V and 6 bases from J, the gap between germline ends came to 8 bases. The CDR3 DNA reads TGCGCCAGCAGCTTGGGGGGCTTCGATACGCAGTATTTT. Protein: CASSLGGFDTQYF.

CDR3 protein: CASSVAGYTEAFF. CDR3 nucleotide sequence: TGTGCCAGCAGCGTAGCAGGGTACACTGAAGCTTTCTTT. The V gene is TRBV9, the J gene TRBJ1-1; tentatively, D is TRBD1 (5 bases). This CDR3 has 13 residues. Between the trimmed V and J ends, which lost 0 bases and 3 bases, there was a span of 6 bases. Germline CDR1 is SGDLS and CDR2 is YYNGEE.

This chain joins TRBV7-8 and TRBJ2-1, with 8 bases aligning to TRBD2. Germline V gene data show CDR1 as SGHVS and CDR2 as FQNEAQ. After removal of 5 bases from V and 6 bases from J, the junction contained 12 bases not matched to a gene. The CDR3 runs 16 residues. CDR3 nucleotide sequence: TGTGCCAGCAGCCCCCCCGGGACTAGATTTAGCAATGAGCAGTTCTTC. Translation gives CASSPPGTRFSNEQFF.

The rearrangement joins TRBV23-1 to TRBJ2-3; D remains ambiguous. TRBV23-1 is recorded as an ORF, its role being uncertain. V was clipped by 6 bases and J by 7 bases, with 17 bases between them. The CDR3 has 14 residues. This chain's CDR3 is CASRPRPASYTQYF. As DNA, the CDR3 is TGCGCCAGCAGACCGAGGCCTGCTAGTTATACGCAGTATTTT.

The chain couples TRBV6-1 to TRBJ1-1; 7 nucleotides line up with TRBD1. This CDR3 comprises 15 residues. Per the germline V gene, CDR1 is MNHNS and CDR2 is SASEGT. The ends lost 8 bases at V and 2 bases at J; junction bases unmatched: 11. CDR3: CASLLRQGRNTEAFF. The CDR3 nucleotides read TGTGCCAGCTTGCTAAGACAGGGCCGAAACACTGAAGCTTTCTTT.